This TCR beta chain was captured in a study of CD8 T cells in ankylosing spondylitis. Regarding the study as a whole: In ankylosing spondylitis blood, a motif of roughly 8 highly homologous TCR beta variants appeared characteristic.

Quantitative 5'-RACE with molecular barcodes generated TCR beta libraries. TCRdb independently ran MiXCR on the 5' RACE reads; one entry per CDR3 protein. The repertoire consists of around 150,000 distinct CDR3 sequences, with roughly 6.6% occurring once and the leading ten covering around 11%. There are 14 residues in the CDR3. The J segment lost 3 bases and the V segment lost 6 bases, leaving 5 bases of the junction unmatched. Germline CDR1 is ENHRY and CDR2 is SYGVKD. This clonotype has at least ten counts. Antigen unknown. The clonotype comes from a female donor with ankylosing spondylitis or in good health (not recorded which). This chain connects TRBV10-3 to TRBJ2-7; 10 nucleotides match TRBD1. Sequencing input: blood, either unsorted or a sorted T cell fraction (not recorded which). As DNA, the CDR3 is TGTGCCATCAGAGTGGACAGGGGGAACTACGAGCAGTACTTC. Its translation is CAIRVDRGNYEQYF.